The 8 T cell receptor beta chains in this list originate from one sample, sequenced in a study of blood T cell repertoires in COVID-19. The method was immunoSEQ multiplex PCR; TCRdb's version includes in-frame clones alone and lacks a portion of them. Found here are 60,000 to 75,000 clones, around three quarters of them singletons; the top ten hold around 27%. The material sequenced was peripheral blood. Receptor source: a man in his 60s with active or convalescent COVID-19.

The chain links TRBV3-1 (or the pseudogene TRBV3-2) to TRBJ1-2, with 7 positions matching TRBD1. Germline CDR1 LGHDT, CDR2 YNNKEL (reference sequence). Trimming at V came to 5 bases and at J to 13 bases, leaving 10 bases not matched to a gene. The CDR3 has 12 amino acids. CDR3 coding DNA: TGTGCCAGCAGCGTACTCCAGGGGGGCCTCACCTTC. Its protein is CASSVLQGGLTF.

This chain connects TRBV9 to TRBJ2-3; 8 nucleotides line up with TRBD1. Germline CDR1 SGDLS, CDR2 YYNGEE. The CDR3 loop spans 14 amino acids. The V segment lost 4 bases and the J segment 5 bases; nucleotides outside the gene matches: 6. The CDR3: CASSFTGQGDTQYF. The CDR3 DNA follows: TGTGCCAGCAGCTTCACCGGACAGGGAGATACGCAGTATTTT.

The rearrangement links TRBV2 to TRBJ1-4; 7 bases align to TRBD1. Germline values: CDR1 SNHLY, CDR2 FYNNEI. The ends lost 5 bases at V and 0 bases at J; junction bases unmatched: 3. This CDR3 has 15 amino acids. CDR3 in amino acids: CASSRQGSTNEKLFF. CDR3 coding DNA: TGTGCCAGCAGTAGACAGGGCTCAACTAATGAAAAACTGTTTTTT.

This clone was counted only a few times. The rearrangement links TRBV4-1 to TRBJ1-6, with unresolved D. Per the germline V gene, CDR1 is MGHRA and CDR2 is YSYEKL. This CDR3 is built from 12 residues. V was shortened by 1 base and J by 13 bases, with 8 bases between the two germline ends. The CDR3 DNA is TGCGCCAGCAGCCAAGGGCTGTTCCCCCTCCACTTT. It yields the protein CASSQGLFPLHF.

This clone has just a few counts. The gene calls are TRBV18 and TRBJ1-2; no clear D. V was cut by 3 bases and J by 1 base, with 9 bases left in between. Germline CDR1 reads KGHSH; CDR2 reads LQKENI. The CDR3 has 14 amino acids. DNA for the CDR3: TGTGCCAGCTCACCGAGGGAATTTAACTATGGCTACACCTTC. It encodes CASSPREFNYGYTF.

This clone was picked up one time. The chain's CDR3 is CASSLYFAGGRNTGELFF. The CDR3 DNA reads as TGTGCCAGCAGTTTATACTTCGCGGGGGGACGCAACACCGGGGAGCTGTTTTTT. The chain uses TRBV28 and TRBJ2-2, with 8 nucleotides matching TRBD2. CDR1 is MDHEN, CDR2 SYDVKM, per germline. The CDR3 spans 18 residues. V gave up 1 base and J gave up 2 bases; unmatched junction bases: 9.

This clone was detected only once. The chain joins TRBV13 to TRBJ2-1; tentatively, D is TRBD1 (6 bases). Between the trimmed V and J ends, which lost 7 bases and 9 bases, there was a span of 13 bases. The germline V gene encodes CDR1 PRHDT and CDR2 FYEKMQ (reference sequence). This CDR3 comprises 12 residues. The CDR3 DNA reads TGTGCCAGCAACACAGGGTTCGGTGAGCAGTTCTTC. Its protein product is CASNTGFGEQFF.

V is TRBV18 and J is TRBJ2-1; TRBD1 is a possible D gene (5 bases). The CDR3 loop spans 13 amino acids. Trimming stripped 1 base from V and 8 bases from J, with 9 bases between. Looked up from germline, CDR1 is KGHSH and CDR2 is LQKENI. CDR3 sequence reads: CASSPLIGDEQFF. The CDR3 DNA sequence: TGTGCCAGCTCACCACTTATAGGGGATGAGCAGTTCTTC.